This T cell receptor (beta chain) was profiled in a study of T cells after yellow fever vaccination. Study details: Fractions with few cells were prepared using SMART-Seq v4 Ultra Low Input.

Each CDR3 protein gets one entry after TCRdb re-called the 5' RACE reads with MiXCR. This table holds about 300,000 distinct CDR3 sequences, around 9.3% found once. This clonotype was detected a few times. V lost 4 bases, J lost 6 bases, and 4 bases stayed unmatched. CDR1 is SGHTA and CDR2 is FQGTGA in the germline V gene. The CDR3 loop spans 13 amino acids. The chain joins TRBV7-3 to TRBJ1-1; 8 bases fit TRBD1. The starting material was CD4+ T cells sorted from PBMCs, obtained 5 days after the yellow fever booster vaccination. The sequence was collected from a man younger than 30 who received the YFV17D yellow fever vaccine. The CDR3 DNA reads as TGTGCCAGCAGCTCCGACAGGGGCGCTGAAGCTTTCTTT. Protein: CASSSDRGAEAFF.